This entry concerns a single T cell receptor (beta chain). The CDR3 totals 15 residues. Germline V gene data show CDR1 as SGHRS and CDR2 as YFSETQ. Deletions cut 0 bases from V and 3 bases from J, with 11 bases between. The data originate from a study of OX40 agonist ivuxolimab in advanced cancers. Exclusion of a patient followed from autoimmune disease history or systemic immunosuppression. Generated by immunoSEQ multiplex PCR, the TCRdb table keeps only in-frame clones and is missing some. This sample has under 85,000 clones; over 90% occur once, and the top ten carry about 6.6%. The sequence came from an adult with an advanced solid tumor such as melanoma, head and neck, liver or kidney cancer. The V and J genes are TRBV5-1 and TRBJ2-3; D is unresolved. The sample was CD4+ or CD8+ T cells sorted from blood, taken in a trial of the OX40 agonist ivuxolimab. Here the CDR3 reads CASSLDTASTDTQYF. The CDR3 coding sequence is TGCGCCAGCAGCTTGGACACGGCGTCAACAGATACGCAGTATTTT.